The clone carrying this T cell receptor beta chain came up once. Antigen: not known. This sample is part of a study of identifying expanded T cells in peripheral blood. The study's findings and limits: Roughly 1.1 clones differed between technical replicates, versus about 16 and 19 over time. Variance in clone template counts between approximately two-week samples significantly increased with total template count across all healthy donors.

Clones were read by immunoSEQ multiplex PCR, and TCRdb kept only the in-frame ones, dropping some. The table shows under 100,000 clones, with around 83% occurring only once. The germline V gene encodes CDR1 SGHVS and CDR2 FQNEAQ. The V gene end was trimmed by 2 bases and the J gene end by 7 bases; junction bases not matched to a gene: 4. The CDR3 is 14 residues long. Sample: blood. The V gene is TRBV7-8, the J gene TRBJ1-4, with 7 bases lining up with TRBD1. The TCR sequence derives from a person between 18 and 75 years old in good health. In nucleotides, the CDR3 is TGTGCCAGCAGCTTAAAACAGGGGAGTGAAAAACTGTTTTTT. As protein: CASSLKQGSEKLFF. Full variable domain (outside the CDR3, taken from reference TRBV7-8 and TRBJ1-4): GAGVSQSPRYKVAKRGQDVALRCDPISGHVSLFWYQQALGQGPEFLTYFQNEAQLDKSGLPSDRFFAERPEGSVSTLKIQRTQQEDSAVYLCASSLKQGSEKLFFGSGTQLSVL.